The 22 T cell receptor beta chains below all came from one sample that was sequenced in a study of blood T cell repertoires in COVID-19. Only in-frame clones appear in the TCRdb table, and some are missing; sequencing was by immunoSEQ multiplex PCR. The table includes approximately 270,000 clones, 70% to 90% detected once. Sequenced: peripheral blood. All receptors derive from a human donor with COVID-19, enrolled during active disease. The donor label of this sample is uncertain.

The CDR3 loop is CASSSRTGLSYNEQFF. CDR3 DNA sequence: TGTGCCAGCAGCTCCCGGACAGGGCTCTCCTACAATGAGCAGTTCTTC. The chain recombines TRBV7-3 with TRBJ2-1; TRBD1 matches 8 bases. V lost 4 bases to trimming and J lost 0 bases; unmatched junction nucleotides: 5. This CDR3 has 16 residues. Per germline, CDR1 SGHTA and CDR2 FQGTGA.

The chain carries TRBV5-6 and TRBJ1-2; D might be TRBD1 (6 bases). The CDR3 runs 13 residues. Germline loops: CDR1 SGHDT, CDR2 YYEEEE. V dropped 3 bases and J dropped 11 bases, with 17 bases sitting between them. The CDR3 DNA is TGTGCCAGCAGCTCCACGGACAGATATGAGTACACCTTC. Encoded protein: CASSSTDRYEYTF.

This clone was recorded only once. CDR3 in amino acids: CASSFVWELGGKETTRYSNQPQHF. CDR3 nucleotides: TGTGCCAGCAGTTTTGTTTGGGAGCTAGGCGGAAAGGAGACCACAAGATATAGCAATCAGCCCCAGCATTTT. This chain joins TRBV28 and TRBJ1-5; D not certain. V lost 3 bases, J lost 0 bases, and 36 bases lay in between. Germline V gene sequence: CDR1 MDHEN, CDR2 SYDVKM. The CDR3 has 24 residues.

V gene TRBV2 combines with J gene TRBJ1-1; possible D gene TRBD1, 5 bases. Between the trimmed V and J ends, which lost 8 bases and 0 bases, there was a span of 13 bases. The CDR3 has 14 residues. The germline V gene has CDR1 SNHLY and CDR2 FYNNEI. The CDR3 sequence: CASHNRPLNTEAFF. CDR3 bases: TGTGCCAGCCATAACAGGCCTTTGAACACTGAAGCTTTCTTT.

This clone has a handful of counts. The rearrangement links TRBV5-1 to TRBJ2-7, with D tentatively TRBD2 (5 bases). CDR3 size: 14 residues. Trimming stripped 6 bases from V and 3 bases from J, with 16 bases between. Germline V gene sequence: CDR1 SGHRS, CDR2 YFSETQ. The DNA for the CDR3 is TGCGCCAGCATGGAAGGAGGCTCTCTCTACGAGCAGTACTTC. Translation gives CASMEGGSLYEQYF.

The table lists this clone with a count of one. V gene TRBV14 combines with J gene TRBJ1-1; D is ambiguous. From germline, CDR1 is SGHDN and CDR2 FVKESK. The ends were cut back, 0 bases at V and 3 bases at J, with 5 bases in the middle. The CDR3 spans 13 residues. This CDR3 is CASSQESHTEAFF. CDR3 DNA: TGTGCCAGCAGCCAAGAAAGCCACACTGAAGCTTTCTTT.

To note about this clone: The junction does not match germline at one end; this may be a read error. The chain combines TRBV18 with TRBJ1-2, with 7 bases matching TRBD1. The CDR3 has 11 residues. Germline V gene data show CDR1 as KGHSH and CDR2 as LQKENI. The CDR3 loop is CASSTGTDLIF. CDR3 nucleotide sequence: TGTGCCAGCTCAACCGGGACAGACTTAATCTTC.

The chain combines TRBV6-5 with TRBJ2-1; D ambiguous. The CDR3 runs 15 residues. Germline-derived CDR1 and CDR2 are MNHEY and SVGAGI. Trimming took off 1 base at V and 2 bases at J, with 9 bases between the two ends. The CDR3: CASSYLARPYNEQFF. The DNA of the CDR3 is TGTGCCAGCAGTTACTTGGCTAGACCCTACAATGAGCAGTTCTTC.

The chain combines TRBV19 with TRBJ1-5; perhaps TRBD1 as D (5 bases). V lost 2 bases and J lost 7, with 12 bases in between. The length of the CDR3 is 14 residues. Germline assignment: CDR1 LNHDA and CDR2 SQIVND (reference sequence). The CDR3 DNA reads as TGTGCCAGTAGTATACTAGGGAGGGACCAGCCCCAGCATTTT. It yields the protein CASSILGRDQPQHF. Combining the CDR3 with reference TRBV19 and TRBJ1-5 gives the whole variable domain DGGITQSPKYLFRKEGQNVTLSCEQNLNHDAMYWYRQDPGQGLRLIYYSQIVNDFQKGDIAEGYSVSREKKESFPLTVTSAQKNPTAFYLCASSILGRDQPQHFGDGTRLSIL.

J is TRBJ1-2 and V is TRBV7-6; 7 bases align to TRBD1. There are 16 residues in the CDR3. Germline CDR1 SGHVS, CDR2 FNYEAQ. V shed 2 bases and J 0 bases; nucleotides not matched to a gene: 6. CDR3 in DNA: TGTGCCAGCAGCTTACCCGACAGGGCCGCTAACTATGGCTACACCTTC. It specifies CASSLPDRAANYGYTF.

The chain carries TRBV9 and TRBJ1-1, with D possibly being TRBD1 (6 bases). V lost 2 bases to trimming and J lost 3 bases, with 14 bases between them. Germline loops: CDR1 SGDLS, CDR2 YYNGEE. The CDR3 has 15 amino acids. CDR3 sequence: CASSVEQGVYTEAFF. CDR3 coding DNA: TGTGCCAGCAGCGTGGAACAGGGTGTCTACACTGAAGCTTTCTTT.

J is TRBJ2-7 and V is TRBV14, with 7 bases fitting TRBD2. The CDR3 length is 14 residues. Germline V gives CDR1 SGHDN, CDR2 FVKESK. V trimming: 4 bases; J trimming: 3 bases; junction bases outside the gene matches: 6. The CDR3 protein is CASSLAGPIYEQYF. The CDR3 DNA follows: TGTGCCAGCAGCCTAGCGGGTCCGATCTACGAGCAGTACTTC.

CDR3 DNA sequence: TGTGCCAGCTCACCAAGGACAGGGGGTGTTTCACCCCTCCACTTT. It codes for CASSPRTGGVSPLHF. V is TRBV18 and J is TRBJ1-6; 10 positions match TRBD1. Germline lookup yields CDR1 KGHSH and CDR2 LQKENI. There are 15 residues in the CDR3. Trimming cost V 2 bases and J 9 bases; bases outside gene matches: 4.

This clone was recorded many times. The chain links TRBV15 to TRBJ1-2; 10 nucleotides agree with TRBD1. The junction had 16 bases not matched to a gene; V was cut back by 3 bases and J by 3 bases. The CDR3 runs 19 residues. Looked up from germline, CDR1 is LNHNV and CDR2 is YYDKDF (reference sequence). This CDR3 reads CATSSVTGTGVGVDYGYTF. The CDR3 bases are TGTGCCACCAGCAGCGTCACTGGGACAGGGGTCGGGGTGGACTATGGCTACACCTTC.

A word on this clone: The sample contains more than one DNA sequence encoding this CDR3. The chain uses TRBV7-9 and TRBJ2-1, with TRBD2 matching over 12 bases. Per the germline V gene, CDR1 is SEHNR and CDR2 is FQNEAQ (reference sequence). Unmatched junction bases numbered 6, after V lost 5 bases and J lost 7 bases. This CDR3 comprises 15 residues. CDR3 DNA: TGTGCCAGCAGCCTCCGGACTAGCGGGAAGAATGAGCAGTTCTTC. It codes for CASSLRTSGKNEQFF.

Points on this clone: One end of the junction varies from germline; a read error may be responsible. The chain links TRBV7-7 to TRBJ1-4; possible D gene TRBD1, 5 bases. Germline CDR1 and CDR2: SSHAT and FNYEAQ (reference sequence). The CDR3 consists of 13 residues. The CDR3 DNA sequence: TGTGCTAGCAGCCCAGGGAGGGGCGAAAAACTGTTTTTT. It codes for CASSPGRGEKLFF. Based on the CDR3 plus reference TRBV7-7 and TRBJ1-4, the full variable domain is GAGVSQSPRYKVTKRGQDVTLRCDPISSHATLYWYQQALGQGPEFLTYFNYEAQPDKSGLPSDRFSAERPEGSISTLTIQRTEQRDSAMYRCASSPGRGEKLFFGSGTQLSVL.

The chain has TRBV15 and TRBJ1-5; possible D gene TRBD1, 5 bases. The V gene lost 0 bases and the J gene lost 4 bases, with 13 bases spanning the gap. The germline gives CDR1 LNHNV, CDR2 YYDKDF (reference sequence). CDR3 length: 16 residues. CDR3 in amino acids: CATSRDKTATNQPQHF. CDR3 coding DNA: TGTGCCACCAGCAGAGATAAGACAGCTACGAATCAGCCCCAGCATTTT.

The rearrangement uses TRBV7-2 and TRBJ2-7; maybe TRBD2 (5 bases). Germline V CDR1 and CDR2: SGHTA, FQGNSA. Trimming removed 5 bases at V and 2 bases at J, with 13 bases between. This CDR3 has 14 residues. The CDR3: CASSPGGRAYEQYF. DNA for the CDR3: TGTGCCAGCAGCCCTGGAGGTAGGGCCTACGAGCAGTACTTC.

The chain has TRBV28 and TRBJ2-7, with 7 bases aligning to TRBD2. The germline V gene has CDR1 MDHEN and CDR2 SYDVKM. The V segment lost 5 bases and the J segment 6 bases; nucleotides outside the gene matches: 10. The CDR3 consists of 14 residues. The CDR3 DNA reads TGTGCCAGCAGTGGGGGGGTACTTCCGTCCGAGCAGTACTTC. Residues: CASSGGVLPSEQYF.

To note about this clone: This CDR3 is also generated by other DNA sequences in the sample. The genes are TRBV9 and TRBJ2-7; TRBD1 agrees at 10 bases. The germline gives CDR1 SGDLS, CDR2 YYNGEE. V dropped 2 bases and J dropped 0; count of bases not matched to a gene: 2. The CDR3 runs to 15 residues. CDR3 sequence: CASSVGQGDSYEQYF. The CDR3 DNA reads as TGTGCCAGCAGCGTCGGACAGGGGGACTCCTACGAGCAGTACTTC.

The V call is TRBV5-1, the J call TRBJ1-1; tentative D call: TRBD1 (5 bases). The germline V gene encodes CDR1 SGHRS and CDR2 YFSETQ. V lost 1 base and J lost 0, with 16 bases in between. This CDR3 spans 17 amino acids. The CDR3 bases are TGCGCCAGCAGCTTGTCAGCGGGAGGGGTCTTGAACACTGAAGCTTTCTTT. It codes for CASSLSAGGVLNTEAFF.

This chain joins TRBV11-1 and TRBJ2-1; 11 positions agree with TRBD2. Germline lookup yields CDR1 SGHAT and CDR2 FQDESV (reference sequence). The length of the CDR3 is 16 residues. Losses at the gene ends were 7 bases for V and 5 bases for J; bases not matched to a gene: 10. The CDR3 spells CASKRPGLAVNNEQFF. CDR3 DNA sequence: TGTGCCAGCAAACGTCCGGGACTAGCGGTAAACAATGAGCAGTTCTTC.